This T cell receptor beta chain was recorded in a study of T-cell reconstitution after alpha-beta-depleted transplantation in children (TCRdb year 2016). In the study overall: T-cell immune reconstitution after TCRalphabeta/CD19-depleted allogeneic hematopoietic cell transplantation in children was quantitatively tracked in the study by means of TCR repertoire profiling.

The library was obtained by PCR. Sequencing was performed on an Illumina HiSeq 2500. Molecular barcoding was employed in the preparation of TCR libraries, with unique molecular identifiers being used to normalize TCRbeta repertoire quantification. TCRdb passed the public sequencing reads through fastp at Q25 and MiXCR, retaining productive beta sequences. Rows are unified per CDR3 protein, each entry keeping the most common DNA and genes. For this sample there are about 240,000 distinct CDR3 sequences; roughly 26% appear just once. Jointly, the top ten make up 2.6% of the sample. The label giving this sample's treatment or condition can be read as: allogeneic hematopoietic cell transplantation with graft depleted of TCRalphabeta T cells and CD19 B cells. The transplant recipients were children given TCRalphabeta/CD19-depleted allogeneic hematopoietic cell grafts. Overall study outcomes, separate from this receptor: About two months after transplant, the apparently early recovery of alphabetaT-cell counts reportedly depended on just several hundred clones that had expanded rapidly and came from non-depleted graft cells. In some patients, the high TCRbeta diversity seen at day 60 was put down to recipient T cells and intrathymic progenitors that had survived conditioning. The frequencies of hyperexpanded clones fell over the following months, and after one year, T-cell counts and TCRbeta diversity were mostly attributed to newly produced T cells.

This clonotype was seen at least ten times. The antigen it recognizes is unknown. Per-nucleotide qualities are absent, and no much larger clonotype sits a single base away. This sequence was found in a girl aged 2 to 10 with Fanconi anemia, due to receive a stem cell transplant. Sample: PBMCs, taken before TCRalphabeta/CD19-depleted stem cell transplant.

The nucleotide sequence is given as TGCAGTGCAAGACCTTCTAGCGGGAGAGGAAGTCGGAGCGTAAATACGCAGTATTTT. It translates as CSARPSSGRGSRSVNTQYF. Recombination connected TRBV20-1 to TRBJ2-3, with 10 central nucleotides matching TRBD2. The CDR1 and CDR2 encoded by the germline V gene (reference sequence) are DFQATT and SNEGSKA. The CDR3 starts with the cysteine, ends with the phenylalanine, and has 19 residues. The sequence is cut down to CDR3 DNA, 57 bases in frame from base 1. V and J are trimmed by 6 bases and 7 bases, and the gene matches miss 25 bases of the junction.